Sequencing of this T cell receptor (beta chain) was carried out in a study of cytomegalovirus exposure and HLA in healthy donors. Study results and caveats: Cytomegalovirus-associated TCR beta chains were listed, numbering 150 to 200. In vitro data verified three CMV-associated chains as specific for CMV antigens.

Libraries were prepared by immunoSEQ multiplex PCR; TCRdb keeps only in-frame clonotypes and omits some of them. The sample contains 200,000 or so clones, over 75% of which appear only once. Of note for this clone: Antigen unknown.

The germline gives CDR1 SNHLY, CDR2 FYNNEI. V lost 6 bases and J 6 bases, leaving 6 bases between the germline ends. The CDR3 totals 10 residues. The chain couples TRBV2 to TRBJ2-7; D unresolved. Sequencing was carried out using PBMCs. This receptor was obtained from a woman between 18 and 30 years old in good health and CMV-seropositive. The CDR3 nucleotides read TGTGCCAGCAGGAGGCGCGAGCAGTACTTC. Amino acids: CASRRREQYF.